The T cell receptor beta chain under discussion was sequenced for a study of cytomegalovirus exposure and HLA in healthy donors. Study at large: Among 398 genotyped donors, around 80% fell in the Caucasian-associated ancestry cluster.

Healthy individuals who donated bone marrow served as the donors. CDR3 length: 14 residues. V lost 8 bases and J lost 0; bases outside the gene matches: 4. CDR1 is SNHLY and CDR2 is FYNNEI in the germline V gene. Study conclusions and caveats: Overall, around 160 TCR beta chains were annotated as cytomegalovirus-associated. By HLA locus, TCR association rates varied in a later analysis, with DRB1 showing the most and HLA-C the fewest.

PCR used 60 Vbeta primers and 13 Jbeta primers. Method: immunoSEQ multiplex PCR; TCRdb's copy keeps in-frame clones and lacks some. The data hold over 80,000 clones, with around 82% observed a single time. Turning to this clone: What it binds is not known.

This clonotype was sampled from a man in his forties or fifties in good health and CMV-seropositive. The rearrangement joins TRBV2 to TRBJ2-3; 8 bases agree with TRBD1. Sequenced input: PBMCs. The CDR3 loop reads CASSRTGSTDTQYF. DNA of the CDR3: TGTGCCAGCTCGCGGACAGGGAGCACAGATACGCAGTATTTT.